These 2 T cell receptor beta chains share one sample of origin, sequenced in a study of regulatory T cells in long-lasting Graves disease. The TCR beta library used iRepertoire HTBI primers with Arm-PCR amplification of CDR3. TCRdb independently ran MiXCR on the multiplex PCR reads; one entry per CDR3 protein. The table records about 220,000 distinct CDR3 sequences, approximately 19% of them present only once. Specified time point: newly diagnosed GD, antithyroid drugs for less than 3 months. PBMC-derived RNA was used for the TCR library. This sample was also put to use in a study of T cells in Graves' hyperthyroidism and ophthalmopathy.

Sample: peripheral blood mononuclear cells (PBMCs), taken at new diagnosis, from a patient treated with antithyroid drugs. Receptors originate from a woman aged 25 to 39 with Graves disease.

This clonotype was seen repeatedly, ten times or more. The rearrangement uses TRBV5-1 and TRBJ1-2, with D uncertain. V dropped 3 bases and J dropped 7 bases, with 19 bases sitting between them. The CDR3 contains 15 residues. CDR1 SGHRS and CDR2 YFSETQ come from the germline V gene. This CDR3 is CASSWGGSRFGGYTF. DNA for the CDR3: TGCGCCAGCAGCTGGGGAGGATCAAGGTTCGGTGGCTACACCTTC.

This sequence joins TRBV3-1 and TRBJ2-3; tentatively, D is TRBD2 (5 bases). V was cut by 5 bases and J by 0 bases, with 12 bases left in between. Germline V CDR1 and CDR2: LGHDT, YNNKEL (reference sequence). This CDR3 is built from 15 residues. CDR3 DNA sequence: TGTGCCAGCAGCTTTAGTAGCGCGAGCACAGATACGCAGTATTTT. Encoded protein: CASSFSSASTDTQYF.